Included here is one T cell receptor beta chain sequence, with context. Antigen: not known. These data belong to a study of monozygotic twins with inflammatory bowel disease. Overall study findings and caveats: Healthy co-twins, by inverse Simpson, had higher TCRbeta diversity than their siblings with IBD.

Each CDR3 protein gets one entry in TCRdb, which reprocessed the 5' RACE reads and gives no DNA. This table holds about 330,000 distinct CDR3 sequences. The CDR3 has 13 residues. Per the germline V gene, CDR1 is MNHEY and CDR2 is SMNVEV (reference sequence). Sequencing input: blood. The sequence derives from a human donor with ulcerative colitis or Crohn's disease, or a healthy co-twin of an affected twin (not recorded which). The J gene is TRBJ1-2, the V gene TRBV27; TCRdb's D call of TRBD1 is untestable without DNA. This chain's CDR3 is CASRATGRIDYTF.